The next 3 T cell receptor beta chains were all read from a single sample in a study of blood T cell repertoires in COVID-19. Profiled with immunoSEQ multiplex PCR; TCRdb holds only in-frame clones, not every one. The top ten clones hold approximately 1% of a sample with over 350,000 clones, 70% to 90% of them seen once. Sequencing was performed on PBMCs or T cells enriched from blood (not recorded which). These receptors all stem from a woman in her 30s with acute COVID-19.

The gene calls are TRBV2 and TRBJ1-2; 8 bases fit TRBD1. The CDR3 is made up of 12 amino acids. The J segment lost 8 bases and the V segment lost 3 bases, leaving 2 bases of the junction unmatched. CDR1 is SNHLY and CDR2 is FYNNEI in the germline V gene. The CDR3 bases are TGTGCCAGCAGTGAGGACAGGGCGGGCTACACCTTC. It translates to CASSEDRAGYTF.

This chain joins TRBV5-1 and TRBJ2-7; maybe TRBD1 (6 bases). Germline V CDR1 and CDR2: SGHRS, YFSETQ. V was shortened by 9 bases and J by 2 bases, with 12 bases between the two germline ends. CDR3 length: 12 amino acids. The CDR3 region is CATYRAPYEQYF. Written as DNA, the CDR3 is TGCGCCACCTACAGGGCCCCCTACGAGCAGTACTTC.

The DNA for the CDR3 is TGTGCCCTAGCAGAAGGGACAGCTTATGGCTACACCTTC. Translation gives CALAEGTAYGYTF. The rearrangement uses TRBV12-3 or TRBV12-4 and TRBJ1-2, with 7 bases identical to TRBD1. The CDR3 covers 13 residues. V lost 11 bases to trimming and J lost 5 bases; unmatched junction nucleotides: 11.